Listed below are T cell receptor beta chains from one sample, sequenced in a study of blood T cell repertoires in COVID-19. Clones were read by immunoSEQ multiplex PCR, and TCRdb kept only the in-frame ones, dropping some. The sample has around 360,000 clones; 80% to 90% are singletons. The sequenced material came from peripheral blood. Every receptor here comes from a woman under 40 with COVID-19, enrolled during active disease. The CDR3 runs from the conserved cysteine through the conserved F or W. A D gene is named only where the DNA matches it firmly. The size field is filled for only some rows; it gives once, few, many or a size class.

J,V,length,D,size,DNA,CDR3
TRBJ2-1,TRBV30,14,TRBD2,few,TGTGCCTGGAGTGTCTTAGCGGGAGGGAATGAGCAGTTCTTC,CAWSVLAGGNEQFF
TRBJ1-1,TRBV30,12,NA,NA,TGTGCCTGGAGGGGGCGGACCACTGAAGCTTTCTTT,CAWRGRTTEAFF
TRBJ2-5,TRBV14,13,TRBD2,NA,TGTGCCAGCAGCGGGAGGGCCGGCGAGACCCAGTACTTC,CASSGRAGETQYF
TRBJ1-2,TRBV2,14,TRBD1,NA,TGTGCCAGCAGCCGTTCGGGACAGGGATACGGCTACACCTTC,CASSRSGQGYGYTF
TRBJ1-6,TRBV18,15,NA,NA,TGTGCCAGCTCACCGAATGACAGTAGTAATTCACCCCTCCACTTT,CASSPNDSSNSPLHF
TRBJ1-1,TRBV7-2,14,NA,NA,TGTGCCAGCAGCTTAACAGGGTCCCGAACTGAAGCTTTCTTT,CASSLTGSRTEAFF
TRBJ1-4,TRBV19,14,NA,NA,TGTGCCAGTAGTATGAGGCTGCCTAATGAAAAACTGTTTTTT,CASSMRLPNEKLFF
TRBJ1-1,TRBV19,14,NA,NA,TGTGCCAGTAGTATGTGGGGAGTATACACTGAAGCTTTCTTT,CASSMWGVYTEAFF
TRBJ2-2,TRBV10-1,16,NA,NA,TGCGCCAGCAGTGACCCGACGGGAAGCGACACCGGGGAGCTGTTTTTT,CASSDPTGSDTGELFF
TRBJ1-6,TRBV28,14,NA,few,TGTGCCAGCAGTTTAGAAGGGGGTAATTCACCCCTCCACTTT,CASSLEGGNSPLHF
TRBJ1-6,TRBV10-3,15,NA,NA,TGTGCCATCAGTGAGGGTCGGGGTTTTGGATCACCCCTCCACTTT,CAISEGRGFGSPLHF
TRBJ1-2,TRBV30,15,TRBD1,NA,TGTGCCTGGAGTTCTCCCACGACAGGGGAATTGGGCTACACCTTC,CAWSSPTTGELGYTF
TRBJ2-7,TRBV15,12,NA,NA,TGTGCCACCAGCAGTTCAGGGACAGAGCAGTACTTC,CATSSSGTEQYF
TRBJ2-2,TRBV5-4,15,TRBD2,NA,TGTGCCAGCAGCAAGGGACTAGCGGGTACCGGGGAGCTGTTTTTT,CASSKGLAGTGELFF
TRBJ2-3,TRBV18,15,NA,NA,TGTGCCAGCTCTTCCGTAGCGTCTAGCACAGATACGCAGTATTTT,CASSSVASSTDTQYF
TRBJ1-5,TRBV19,13,NA,once,TGTGCCAGTAGTAACCAGGGAATCAGGGCCCAGCATTTT,CASSNQGIRAQHF
TRBJ2-1,TRBV6-5,16,NA,NA,TGTGCCAGCAGTTGGAGGACAGTAATCCGGCACAATGAGCAGTTCTTC,CASSWRTVIRHNEQFF
TRBJ2-3,TRBV24-1,13,NA,NA,TGTGCCACCAAGGGTGGGGGCTCCGGGGCGCAGTATTTT,CATKGGGSGAQYF
TRBJ2-1,TRBV29-1,13,NA,NA,TGCAGCGGGTCTAGCGCCCACCACCATGAGCAGTTCTTC,CSGSSAHHHEQFF
TRBJ2-3,TRBV5-5,13,NA,NA,TGTGCCAGCAGCCATCCCTATTGGGATACGCAGTATTTT,CASSHPYWDTQYF
TRBJ2-3,TRBV11-1,12,NA,NA,TGTGCCAGCAGTCAGCAGGCAGATACGCAGTATTTT,CASSQQADTQYF
TRBJ1-2,TRBV6-5,15,TRBD1,NA,TGTGCCAGCACCCGCCCGGGACAGCTCATCTATGGCTACACCTTC,CASTRPGQLIYGYTF
TRBJ2-3,TRBV6-1,14,NA,once,TGTGCCAGCAGTGACCTAACAGAGCCGCGATCGCAGTATTTT,CASSDLTEPRSQYF
TRBJ2-5,TRBV5-1,13,NA,once,TGCGCCAGCAGCTCGACTAGTCTGGAGACCCAGTACTTC,CASSSTSLETQYF
TRBJ2-5,TRBV15,18,TRBD2,NA,TGTGCCACCAGCACTCAAGTGGGGGGGGTTCTCTTCCAAGAGACCCAGTACTTC,CATSTQVGGVLFQETQYF
TRBJ1-6,TRBV5-1,15,NA,NA,TGCGCCAGCAGCTTGCATCTCAGACAGAATTCACCCCTCCACTTT,CASSLHLRQNSPLHF
TRBJ1-1,TRBV28,14,TRBD1,NA,TGTGCCAGCAGTCGGACAGGGATAGACACTGAAGCTTTCTTT,CASSRTGIDTEAFF
TRBJ2-1,TRBV24-1,16,NA,NA,TGTGCCACCAGTGATTTTACTCGCGGGAACTACAATGAGCAGTTCTTC,CATSDFTRGNYNEQFF
TRBJ2-3,TRBV11-2,12,NA,NA,TGTGCCAGCACCCCCGGCAGGGATACGCAGTATTTT,CASTPGRDTQYF
TRBJ2-1,TRBV7-2,11,NA,few,TGTGCCAGCAGCGGAGCGGATGAGCAGTTCTTC,CASSGADEQFF
TRBJ1-1,TRBV30,13,TRBD1,few,TGTGCCTGGGGCCCCACAGGGGGCTCTGAAGCTTTCTTT,CAWGPTGGSEAFF
TRBJ2-5,TRBV5-5,17,TRBD2,NA,TGTGCCAGCAGCTGGACCGGGAGGGCCGGAGTGAGAGAGACCCAGTACTTC,CASSWTGRAGVRETQYF
TRBJ2-1,TRBV5-1,14,TRBD2,NA,TGCGCCAGCAGCTTGCTAGCGGGAGGGAATGAGCAGTTCTTC,CASSLLAGGNEQFF
TRBJ2-5,TRBV29-1,14,NA,NA,TGCAGCGTTCCCACGGACACCCGGCAAGAGACCCAGTACTTC,CSVPTDTRQETQYF
TRBJ2-1,TRBV7-6,15,TRBD2,NA,TGTGCCAGCAGCGAGGAGGCGGGAGGGCTTAATGAGCAGTTCTTC,CASSEEAGGLNEQFF
TRBJ2-7,TRBV14,14,TRBD2,NA,TGTGCCAGCAGCTATAGCGGGAGAGGGTACGAGCAGTACTTC,CASSYSGRGYEQYF
TRBJ2-2,TRBV24-1,13,TRBD2,NA,TGTGCCACCGGCAGCGGGAGGGCCGGGGAGCTGTTTTTT,CATGSGRAGELFF
TRBJ2-7,TRBV6-1,14,NA,NA,TGTGCCAGCAGTGAAGCGTTAGCGGACTACGAGCAGTACTTC,CASSEALADYEQYF
TRBJ2-7,TRBV30,13,NA,NA,TGTGCCTGGAGTGGGGGCTTTACCTACGAGCAGTACTTC,CAWSGGFTYEQYF
TRBJ1-6,TRBV28,12,NA,NA,TGTGCCAGCAGTCCCGGCGGCTCACCCCTCCACTTT,CASSPGGSPLHF
TRBJ1-2,TRBV4-1,16,TRBD1,NA,TGCGCCAGCAGCCAAGATCTCCGGACAGGGGTGGTCGGCTACACCTTC,CASSQDLRTGVVGYTF
TRBJ2-3,TRBV28,14,NA,NA,TGTGCCAGCAGTTTATTATCTACCACAGATACGCAGTATTTT,CASSLLSTTDTQYF
TRBJ2-3,TRBV18,14,NA,NA,TGTGCCAGCTCACCGGTACGGGACACAGATACGCAGTATTTT,CASSPVRDTDTQYF
TRBJ2-7,TRBV30,13,TRBD1,NA,TGTGCCTGGGGACAGGGGGTTAAGTACGAGCAGTACTTC,CAWGQGVKYEQYF
TRBJ1-4,TRBV28,17,TRBD1,NA,TGTGCCAGCACCTCACCTGGGACAGGGGAGCGAAATGAAAAACTGTTTTTT,CASTSPGTGERNEKLFF
TRBJ2-1,TRBV6-5,15,TRBD1,NA,TGTGCCAGCAGTTACTCACAGGGGACCCCCAATGAGCAGTTCTTC,CASSYSQGTPNEQFF
TRBJ2-6,TRBV6-5,15,TRBD2,NA,TGTGCCAGCAGTTGGGGGGGAGTTGGGGCCAACGTCCTGACTTTC,CASSWGGVGANVLTF
TRBJ1-5,TRBV30,13,NA,NA,TGTGCCTGGAGTGCAGGGGAAATTCAGCCCCAGCATTTT,CAWSAGEIQPQHF
TRBJ2-5,TRBV19,12,NA,NA,TGTGCCAGTGGGGCCCCAGGGGAGACCCAGTACTTC,CASGAPGETQYF
TRBJ1-1,TRBV12-3/TRBV12-4,13,NA,NA,TGTGCCAGCAGTTTAGGCGGGAACACTGAAGCTTTCTTT,CASSLGGNTEAFF
TRBJ1-2,TRBV12-3/TRBV12-4,13,TRBD1,NA,TGTGCCAGCAGCCGCGACAGGGACTATGGCTACACCTTC,CASSRDRDYGYTF
TRBJ2-2,TRBV3-1/TRBV3-2,13,NA,NA,TGTGCCAGCAGCTGGACAGTCACCGGGGAGCTGTTTTTT,CASSWTVTGELFF
TRBJ2-7,TRBV3-1/TRBV3-2,14,NA,NA,TGTGCCAGCAGCCAAGATAGTACCCGACTGCCTCAGTACTTC,CASSQDSTRLPQYF
TRBJ1-1,TRBV5-6,15,TRBD1,NA,TGTGCCAGCAGCACGAACCCAGGGGGTCTTACTGAAGCTTTCTTT,CASSTNPGGLTEAFF
TRBJ2-7,TRBV21-1,14,NA,NA,TGTGCCAGCAGCAAATTGGGACAGGGAGGAGAGCAGTACTTC,CASSKLGQGGEQYF
TRBJ2-2,TRBV15,15,NA,NA,TGTGCCACCAGCTACGGTCGAGAGAACACCGGGGAGCTGTTTTTT,CATSYGRENTGELFF
TRBJ2-7,TRBV19,16,NA,NA,TGTGCCAGTAGTCAAGACAGGGGAGGGTTCTCCTACGAGCAGTACTTC,CASSQDRGGFSYEQYF